These 9 T cell receptor beta chains were sequenced from one sample in a study of blood T cell repertoires in COVID-19. Produced via immunoSEQ multiplex PCR; TCRdb's table is partial and in-frame only. This table holds about 230,000 clones, roughly 84% found once. Sequencing was performed on peripheral blood. The receptors were gathered from a woman aged 45-65 years with acute or convalescent COVID-19.

The V call is TRBV7-9, the J call TRBJ1-4; D ambiguous. CDR3 length: 14 residues. With 0 bases removed from V and 10 bases from J, the gap between germline ends came to 12 bases. Per the germline V gene, CDR1 is SEHNR and CDR2 is FQNEAQ (reference sequence). CDR3 protein: CASSLALDTGKLFF. Written as DNA, the CDR3 is TGTGCCAGCAGCTTAGCACTCGATACTGGAAAACTGTTTTTT. Full variable domain (rest looked up from reference TRBV7-9 and TRBJ1-4): DTGVSQNPRHKITKRGQNVTFRCDPISEHNRLYWYRQTLGQGPEFLTYFQNEAQLEKSRLLSDRFSAERPKGSFSTLEIQRTEQGDSAMYLCASSLALDTGKLFFGSGTQLSVL.

This chain uses TRBV28 with TRBJ1-5, with TRBD1 as a possible D gene (6 bases). Germline V gene data show CDR1 as MDHEN and CDR2 as SYDVKM. This CDR3 is 17 amino acids long. V lost 4 bases and J 2 bases, leaving 18 bases between the germline ends. The DNA of the CDR3 is TGTGCCAGCAGTTCCCCGCTCCGGGACATCGGCAATCAGCCCCAGCATTTT. Translated: CASSSPLRDIGNQPQHF. Filled out from reference TRBV28 and TRBJ1-5, the complete variable domain reads DVKVTQSSRYLVKRTGEKVFLECVQDMDHENMFWYRQDPGLGLRLIYFSYDVKMKEKGDIPEGYSVSREKKERFSLILESASTNQTSMYLCASSSPLRDIGNQPQHFGDGTRLSIL.

This sequence joins TRBV28 and TRBJ1-5, with TRBD1 as a possible D gene (6 bases). Germline V gene sequence: CDR1 MDHEN, CDR2 SYDVKM. V lost 4 bases and J lost 5, with 15 bases in between. The CDR3 extends over 15 amino acids. CDR3 region: CASSSTHQGYQPQHF. For the CDR3, the DNA is TGTGCCAGCAGTTCCACTCATCAGGGGTATCAGCCCCAGCATTTT.

CDR3 in amino acids: CAISEFSGRTDTQYF. As DNA, the CDR3 is TGTGCCATCAGTGAGTTTAGCGGGAGGACAGATACGCAGTATTTT. The genes are TRBV10-3 and TRBJ2-3; the match to TRBD2 covers 10 bases. The germline V gene has CDR1 ENHRY and CDR2 SYGVKD. Trimming at V came to 1 base and at J to 3 bases, leaving 1 base not matched to a gene. The CDR3 spans 15 residues.

The CDR3 region is CASKATAINYSGANVLTF. DNA for the CDR3: TGTGCCAGCAAGGCGACAGCTATAAACTACTCTGGGGCCAACGTCCTGACTTTC. The V and J genes are TRBV27 and TRBJ2-6; TRBD1 might be the D (5 bases). Germline-derived CDR1 and CDR2 are MNHEY and SMNVEV (reference sequence). The V and J ends lost 7 bases and 0 bases respectively, with 19 bases between them. This CDR3 is built from 18 residues.

The chain has TRBV28 and TRBJ2-7, with 9 nucleotides matching TRBD2. Germline V gene data show CDR1 as MDHEN and CDR2 as SYDVKM. J lost 5 bases, V lost 6 bases, and 8 bases had no gene match. The CDR3 is 14 amino acids. CDR3 protein: CASRTGGGADEQYF. The CDR3 nucleotides read TGTGCCAGCAGGACTGGCGGGGGGGCCGACGAGCAGTACTTC.

The rearrangement joins TRBV4-1 to TRBJ1-1; no reliable D call. This CDR3 is 15 amino acids long. The germline CDR1 and CDR2 sequences are MGHRA and YSYEKL. Trimming cost V 0 bases and J 3 bases, with 11 bases left between them. The CDR3 DNA follows: TGCGCCAGCAGCCAAGAACCCCTGGAGGACACTGAAGCTTTCTTT. It encodes CASSQEPLEDTEAFF.

The chain uses TRBV29-1 and TRBJ1-5; perhaps TRBD1 as D (5 bases). This CDR3 spans 15 amino acids. The V gene lost 4 bases and the J gene lost 2 bases, with 15 bases spanning the gap. The germline V gene has CDR1 SQVTM and CDR2 ANQGSEA. The CDR3 loop is CSVGIGGGGNQPQHF. Written as DNA, the CDR3 is TGCAGCGTTGGTATTGGCGGGGGAGGCAATCAGCCCCAGCATTTT.

The gene calls are TRBV18 and TRBJ1-1; 10 nucleotides agree with TRBD1. This CDR3 region has 13 residues. The germline CDR1 and CDR2 sequences are KGHSH and LQKENI. V was clipped by 6 bases and J by 11 bases; unmatched bases: 9. The CDR3 DNA reads TGTGCCAGCTCGCGAGAGACAGGGGGCTGGGCTTTCTTT. This translates into CASSRETGGWAFF.